The text below deals with one T cell receptor (beta chain). This clonotype was detected ten times or more. Its antigen target is currently unknown. Base qualities are not provided; no much larger clone lies one nucleotide away. From the cysteine through the phenylalanine, the CDR3 covers 14 amino acids. Of the read, only the CDR3 DNA is kept; its 42 bases are in frame from base 1. CDR1 is given as MNHEY and CDR2 as SMNVEV, both from the germline V gene (reference sequence). The germline ends are 10 bases apart after V is trimmed by 6 bases and J by 2 bases. Libraries were prepared through 5' RACE. TCRdb names Illumina HiSeq 2000 as the instrument used. Template switching introduced a universal primer binding site; the final cDNA contained a unique molecular identifier, enabling accurate counting of TCR cDNA molecules. Specific primers in the conserved constant-segment region were used to synthesize first-strand cDNA for the TCR alpha and beta chains. To control for contamination, each cDNA library was double barcoded with a SMART-Mk sample barcode plus Illumina barcodes. TruSeq adapter sequences, together with Illumina sample barcodes, were added in two successive PCR steps. TCR alpha and beta cDNA libraries were sequenced on the Illumina HiSeq platform with custom primers. The study's own analysis went as follows. MiGEC was used to process raw reads and extract unique molecular identifiers, and MiXCR was used to find CDR3 positions. For each individual, recombination models were inferred using an EM algorithm with the repgenHMM and IGoR tools. The tcR package in R was used for shared clonotype analysis, with sharing normalized by the product of cloneset sizes. Out-of-frame nonproductive sequences were analyzed to study raw recombination free of thymic and clonal selection effects. Using fastp trimming at Q25 and MiXCR clonotype assembly, TCRdb reanalyzed the public sequencing data and kept in-frame beta chains. Entries are consolidated by CDR3 protein sequence, retaining the most common genes and DNA. In this record, the V and J calls reflect TCRdb's handling and not the investigators' own analysis. Here the sample has 690,000 or so distinct CDR3 sequences; approximately 6% occur a single time. The ten largest clones capture 1.5% to 2% of the sample.

All donors were healthy Caucasians. The study also sequenced three unrelated non-twin adults: a male aged 18 to 30, a male aged 50 to 60 and a female aged 50 to 60. Miltenyi CD45RO+ enrichment and human naive T-cell isolation kits were used to isolate memory (CD45RO+) and naive T cells from PBMC. The record originates from a study of identical twins (dated by TCRdb to about 2016). The study in broad terms: TCR alpha and beta repertoires from monozygotic twins, unrelated adults of various ages and cord blood were deep-sequenced to test whether fetal clonotypes persist. To rule out contamination, replicate twin experiments were performed at different times with different library preparation protocols.

Points the paper makes about the study in general: Out-of-frame TCR alpha sharing in monozygotic twins was systematically underestimated by recombination models, whereas sharing between unrelated individuals was in agreement with the recombination models. Compared with coincidental sharing between unrelated individuals, out-of-frame TCR alpha sequences shared between twins showed an excess of sequences with low generation probability. A weaker excess of twin sharing was found in beta out-of-frame sequences because the signal-to-noise ratio was lowered by fewer shared sequences. Fewer insertions were carried by abundant cord blood beta clonotypes; a weaker similar trend was observed in young adult naive repertoires, while no such trend was observed in memory repertoires. Invariant T cells such as MAIT and iNKT could partly confound zero-insertion analyses, although diverse VJ usage argued against such confounding for most clonotypes. Because the same donors could not be followed over many years, the conclusions relied on cross-sectional statistical analysis.

This clonotype originated in a man aged 18 to 29 in good health. The material sequenced was naive T cells sorted from blood. Reading the label with the study, this specimen's cell subset or site is: cells isolated with a human naive T-cell isolation kit. The chain joins TRBV27 to TRBJ2-2, with the D gene not clear enough to name. The DNA reads as follows: TGTGCCAGCAGCTTTGGCTTAAACACCGGGGAGCTGTTTTTT. It specifies CASSFGLNTGELFF.